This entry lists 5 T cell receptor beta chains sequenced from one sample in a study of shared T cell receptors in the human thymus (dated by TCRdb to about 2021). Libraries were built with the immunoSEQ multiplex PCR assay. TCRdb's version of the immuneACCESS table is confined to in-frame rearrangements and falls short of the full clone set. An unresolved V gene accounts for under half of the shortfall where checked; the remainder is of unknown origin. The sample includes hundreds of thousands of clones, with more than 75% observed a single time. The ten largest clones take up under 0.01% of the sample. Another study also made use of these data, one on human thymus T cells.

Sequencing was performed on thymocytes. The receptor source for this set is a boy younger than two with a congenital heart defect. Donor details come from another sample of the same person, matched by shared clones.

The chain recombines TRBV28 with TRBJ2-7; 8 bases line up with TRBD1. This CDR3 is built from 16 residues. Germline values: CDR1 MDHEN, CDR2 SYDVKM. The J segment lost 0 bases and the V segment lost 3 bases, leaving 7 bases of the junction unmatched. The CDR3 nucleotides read TGTGCCAGCAGTTTCACCGGGACAGGTTCCTCCTACGAGCAGTACTTC. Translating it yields CASSFTGTGSSYEQYF.

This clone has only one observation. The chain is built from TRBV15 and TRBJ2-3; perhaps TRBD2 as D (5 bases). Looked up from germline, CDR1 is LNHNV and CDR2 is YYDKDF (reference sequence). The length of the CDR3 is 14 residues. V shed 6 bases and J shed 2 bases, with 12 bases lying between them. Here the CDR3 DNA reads TGTGCCACCAGACATCGGGGAGACACAGATACGCAGTATTTT. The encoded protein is CATRHRGDTDTQYF.

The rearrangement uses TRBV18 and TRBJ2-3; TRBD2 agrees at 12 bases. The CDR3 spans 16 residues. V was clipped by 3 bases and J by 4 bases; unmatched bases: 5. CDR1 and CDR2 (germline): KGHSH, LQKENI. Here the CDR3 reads CASSPGGLAGPDTQYF. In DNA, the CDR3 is TGTGCCAGCTCACCGGGAGGACTAGCGGGACCAGATACGCAGTATTTT.

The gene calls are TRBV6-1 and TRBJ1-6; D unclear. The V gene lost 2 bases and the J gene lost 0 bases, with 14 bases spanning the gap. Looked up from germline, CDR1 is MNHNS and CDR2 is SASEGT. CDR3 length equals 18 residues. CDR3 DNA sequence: TGTGCCAGCAGTGAAAATTACCAGGCACCCTCCTATAATTCACCCCTCCACTTT. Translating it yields CASSENYQAPSYNSPLHF.

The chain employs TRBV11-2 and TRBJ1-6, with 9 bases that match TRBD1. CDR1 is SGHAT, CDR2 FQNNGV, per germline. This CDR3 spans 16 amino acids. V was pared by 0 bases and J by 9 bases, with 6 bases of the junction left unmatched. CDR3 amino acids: CASSLDPDRGSSPLHF. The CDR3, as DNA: TGTGCCAGCAGCTTAGATCCGGACAGGGGAAGTTCACCCCTCCACTTT.